Listed below are T cell receptor beta chains from one sample, sequenced in a study of type 1 and type 2 diabetes patients. Each CDR3 protein gets one entry after TCRdb re-called the multiplex PCR reads with MiXCR. This sample has 250,000 to 300,000 distinct CDR3 sequences, with around 47% found just once. Sequencing used peripheral blood mononuclear cells (PBMCs). The receptors derive from a man younger than 30 with type 2 diabetes. The CDR3 runs from the conserved cysteine through the conserved F or W. The D gene is left open where the match is weak. Some rows mark clone size as missing; the rest say once, few, many or name a class of expanded clone.

j_call,v_call,d_call,clone_size,cdr3_nt,cdr3_aa
TRBJ2-1,TRBV7-2,NA,few,TGTGCCAGCAGCTCCCGAGGGGGGGCCACCTACAATGAGCAGTTCTTC,CASSSRGGATYNEQFF
TRBJ2-1,TRBV6-4,NA,NA,TGTGCCAGCAGTGAGGACGGTCACAATGAGCAGTTCTTC,CASSEDGHNEQFF
TRBJ2-7,TRBV27,TRBD2,NA,TGTGCCAGCAGTCTCGGGACTACCACCTACGAGCAGTACTTC,CASSLGTTTYEQYF
TRBJ2-5,TRBV28,TRBD2,NA,TGTGCCAGCAGCCTACCCCGACTAGCGGGACAAGAGACCCAGTACTTC,CASSLPRLAGQETQYF
TRBJ1-1,TRBV29-1,NA,NA,TGCAGCGTTGGGGCATATGCTTTCTTT,CSVGAYAFF
TRBJ1-3,TRBV5-1,TRBD1,NA,TGCGCCAGCAGACTTGGGACAGGGTTTGGAAACACCATATATTTT,CASRLGTGFGNTIYF
TRBJ2-2,TRBV5-1,TRBD2,few,TGCGCCAGCAGCTACACTAGCGGGACGAACACCGGGGAGCTGTTTTTT,CASSYTSGTNTGELFF
TRBJ1-5,TRBV28,NA,NA,TGTGCCAGCAGGCACCAGGGTCAGCCCCAGCATTTT,CASRHQGQPQHF
TRBJ1-5,TRBV30,NA,NA,TGTGCCTGGAGGGGGGATAGCAATCAGCCCCAGCATTTT,CAWRGDSNQPQHF
TRBJ1-5,TRBV4-2,NA,NA,TGTGCCAGCAGCCAAGAGAGCAATCAGCCCCAGCATTTT,CASSQESNQPQHF
TRBJ2-1,TRBV2,NA,NA,TGTGCCAGCAAGGGGGAGGCCCCCTCCTACAATGAGCAGTTCTTC,CASKGEAPSYNEQFF
TRBJ2-1,TRBV2,NA,NA,TGTGCCAGCAGTGTGGTGCGGGGCTACAATGAGCAGTTCTTC,CASSVVRGYNEQFF
TRBJ2-1,TRBV7-2,TRBD2,NA,TGTGCCGGCAGCTTAGGCGGAGGACTAGCGGGGGCCCCATACAATGAGCAGTTCTTC,CAGSLGGGLAGAPYNEQFF
TRBJ2-7,TRBV19,NA,many,TGTGCCAGTAGTTGGCAGGGCGATTCCGAGCAGTACTTC,CASSWQGDSEQYF
TRBJ1-3,TRBV10-3,NA,NA,TGTGCCATCAGTGACCCGAGTTGGGGGAGGGCAGGGAACTTACCCTCTGGAAACACCATATATTTT,CAISDPSWGRAGNLPSGNTIYF
TRBJ2-7,TRBV7-2,TRBD1,NA,TGTGCCAGTAGTTCTCGACAGGGGGCGCTCCCCTACGAGCAGTACTTC,CASSSRQGALPYEQYF
TRBJ1-2,TRBV12-3/TRBV12-4,NA,few,TGTGCCAGCAGTTCCAACACCGTACTTGGCTACACCTTC,CASSSNTVLGYTF
TRBJ2-5,TRBV7-9,NA,NA,TGTGCCAGCAGCTCAATCGGGGCGGTCCAAGAGACCCAGTACTTC,CASSSIGAVQETQYF
TRBJ2-7,TRBV30,NA,many,TGTGCCTGGAGTGTACTTATTGACTACGAGCAGTACTTC,CAWSVLIDYEQYF
TRBJ2-7,TRBV19,TRBD1,NA,TGTGCCAGTAGTATAGGGACAGGGATATACTACGAGCAGTACTTC,CASSIGTGIYYEQYF